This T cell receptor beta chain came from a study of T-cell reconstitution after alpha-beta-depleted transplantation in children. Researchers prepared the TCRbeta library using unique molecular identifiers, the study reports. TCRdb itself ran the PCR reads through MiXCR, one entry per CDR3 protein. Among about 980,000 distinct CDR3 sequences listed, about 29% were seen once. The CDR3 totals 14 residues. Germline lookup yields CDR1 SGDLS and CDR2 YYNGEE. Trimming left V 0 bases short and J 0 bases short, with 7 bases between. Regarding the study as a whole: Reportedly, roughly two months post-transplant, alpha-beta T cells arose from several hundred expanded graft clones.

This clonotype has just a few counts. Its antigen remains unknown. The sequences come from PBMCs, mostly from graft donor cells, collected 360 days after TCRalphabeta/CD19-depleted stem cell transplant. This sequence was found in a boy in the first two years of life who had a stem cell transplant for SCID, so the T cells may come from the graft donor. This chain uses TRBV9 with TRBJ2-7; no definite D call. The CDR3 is CASSVGLSSYEQYF. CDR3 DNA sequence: TGTGCCAGCAGCGTAGGGCTCAGCTCCTACGAGCAGTACTTC.